Listed below are T cell receptor beta chains from one sample, sequenced in a study of response to subunit inactivated influenza vaccine. TCRdb called the RT-PCR reads again in MiXCR, with one record for every CDR3 protein. Altogether approximately 500,000 distinct CDR3 sequences are present, 10% to 15% being singletons, with the ten largest covering around 14%. The specimen comprised PBMCs from blood, sampled roughly 6 weeks after vaccination. The receptors were sampled from a man aged 50-59 years who received an inactivated influenza vaccine. Both conserved end residues are part of each CDR3. The order of the fields is V gene, clone size, D gene, J gene, CDR3 DNA, CDR3 protein. A D gene is named only where the DNA matches it firmly. Not all rows give a size; the values are once, few, many and, for expanded clones, a class.

TRBV7-2	-	-	TRBJ2-2	TGTGCCAGCAGCTCCTCGTCCCTCACCGGGGAGCTGTTTTTT	CASSSSSLTGELFF
TRBV3-1	once	-	TRBJ2-2	TGTGCCAGCAGCCGACGCTCGGCGGCCATGAACACCGGGGAGCTGTTTTTT	CASSRRSAAMNTGELFF
TRBV7-9	-	TRBD2	TRBJ2-3	TGTGCCAGCAGCCTTACTAGCGGCCTCACAGATACGCAGTATTTT	CASSLTSGLTDTQYF
TRBV20-1	few	-	TRBJ2-4	TGCAGTGCTACCTCCTCTAGCGTGGGCAAAAACATTCAGTACTTC	CSATSSSVGKNIQYF
TRBV27	few	TRBD2	TRBJ2-1	TGTGCCAGCAGTTTGCGCCTAGCGGATTTGGGGAATGAGCAGTTCTTC	CASSLRLADLGNEQFF
TRBV28	-	-	TRBJ2-2	TGTGCCAGCAGCCCGCCCGGGAGACCGGGGGGGGAGCTGTTTTTT	CASSPPGRPGGELFF
TRBV12-3/TRBV12-4	few	TRBD1	TRBJ1-1	TGTGCCAGCAGGACAGGGAGGGCTGAAGCTTTCTTT	CASRTGRAEAFF
TRBV7-9	-	-	TRBJ1-5	TGTGCCAGCAGCTTAGGCGCAGGGCACAATCAGCCCCAGCATTTT	CASSLGAGHNQPQHF
TRBV5-1	few	TRBD1	TRBJ2-1	TGCGCCAGCAGCTTGGCGCTTACAGGGGGTTATTACAATGAGCAGTTCTTC	CASSLALTGGYYNEQFF
TRBV7-6	few	TRBD2	TRBJ2-1	TGTGCCAGCAGCCCAGGGACTAGCGGGAGGTTGTACAATGAGCAGTTCTTC	CASSPGTSGRLYNEQFF
TRBV11-2	few	TRBD2	TRBJ2-1	TGTGCCAGCAGCCGCCCCACCGGACTAGCGGGGGGGATCTCCTACAATGAGCAGTTCTTC	CASSRPTGLAGGISYNEQFF
TRBV20-1	many	TRBD1	TRBJ1-1	TGCAGTGCTAGCCGGGACAGGGGGTGGAACACTGAAGCTTTCTTT	CSASRDRGWNTEAFF
TRBV7-2	few	TRBD2	TRBJ2-4	TGTGCCAGCAGCTCCGGACTAGCGGGAGGGCGGAGAAACATTCAGTACTTC	CASSSGLAGGRRNIQYF
TRBV20-1	few	TRBD2	TRBJ2-7	TGCAGTGCTAGCACCGGGACTAGCGGGAGAGTGCAGTACTTC	CSASTGTSGRVQYF
TRBV27	-	TRBD1	TRBJ1-6	TGTGCCAGCAGTTTCTCACAGGGGATGTCCTATAATTCACCCCTCCACTTT	CASSFSQGMSYNSPLHF
TRBV29-1	few	TRBD1	TRBJ2-3	TGCAGCGCAGGGACAGGGCCCACAGATACGCAGTATTTT	CSAGTGPTDTQYF
TRBV7-9	few	-	TRBJ2-4	TGTGCCGCCTCGTCGGGCCCAATTCAGTACTTC	CAASSGPIQYF
TRBV4-3	few	TRBD2	TRBJ2-2	TGCGCCAGCAGCCAATTAGCCTCTAGCGGAGGAAACACCGGGGAGCTGTTTTTT	CASSQLASSGGNTGELFF
TRBV7-2	-	TRBD2	TRBJ2-1	TGTGGGACTAGCGGGAGCCATGAGCAGTTCTTC	CGTSGSHEQFF
TRBV5-1	many	TRBD2	TRBJ2-1	TGCGCCAGCAGCTTTGCTAGCGGGGGCCGAAACAATGAGCAGTTCTTC	CASSFASGGRNNEQFF
TRBV2	few	-	TRBJ2-5	TGTGCCAGCAAACAGGGAAAACAAGAGACCCAGTACTTC	CASKQGKQETQYF
TRBV7-2	-	-	TRBJ1-1	TGTGCCAGCAGCTTGTCTTTCGGGGCGAACACTGAAGCTTTCTTT	CASSLSFGANTEAFF
TRBV2	once	-	TRBJ2-1	TGTGCCAGCAAGTTAGCGGCAAGCTCCTACAATGAGCAGTTCTTC	CASKLAASSYNEQFF
TRBV20-1	few	-	TRBJ1-5	TGCAGTGCTAGCTCAGGGGTTTTAGACAGCAATCAGCCCCAGCATTTT	CSASSGVLDSNQPQHF
TRBV7-2	-	-	TRBJ1-5	TGTGCCAGCAGCCGGAGACACGAAACGCAGCCCCAGCATTTT	CASSRRHETQPQHF
TRBV20-1	-	TRBD2	TRBJ2-5	TGCAGTGCTAGAGTAGGAGGGAGCGGGGGTGGGGAGACCCAGTACTTC	CSARVGGSGGGETQYF
TRBV6-1	-	-	TRBJ2-7	TGTGCCAGCGCCGTCTCAGGGAGCTCCTACGAGCAGTACTTC	CASAVSGSSYEQYF
TRBV5-1	few	-	TRBJ2-5	TGCGCCAGCAGCTCGGGACAAAGAAGGGAGACCCAGTACTTC	CASSSGQRRETQYF
TRBV6-1	-	-	TRBJ1-2	TGTGCCAGTCAAAGGGGATCCAACTATGGCTACACCTTC	CASQRGSNYGYTF
TRBV6-2/TRBV6-3	-	TRBD1	TRBJ2-1	TGTGCCAGCAGTTCTCCGGGACAGGGCGCTTCGAACAATGAGCAGTTCTTC	CASSSPGQGASNNEQFF
TRBV4-3	-	-	TRBJ2-1	TGCGCCAGCAGCCAAGAATACAATGAGCAGTTCTTC	CASSQEYNEQFF
TRBV6-5	-	-	TRBJ1-1	TGTGCCAGCAGTTCGACGGCGGAGGTTTTCTTT	CASSSTAEVFF
TRBV4-1	few	TRBD1	TRBJ2-5	TGCGCCAGCAGACCTAGACAGGGCCCTCAAGAGACCCAGTACTTC	CASRPRQGPQETQYF
TRBV29-1	many	-	TRBJ1-2	TGCAGCGTTGAAACAGCTAACTATGGCTACACCTTC	CSVETANYGYTF
TRBV4-1	-	-	TRBJ1-2	TGCGCCAGCAGCCAAGGTAGGCAGGGATTTCGTGGAGATGGCTACACCTTC	CASSQGRQGFRGDGYTF
TRBV6-5	-	-	TRBJ2-7	TGTGCCAGCAGTTACTTCTCAACAAGGGTAGGACCCTACGAGCAGTACTTC	CASSYFSTRVGPYEQYF
TRBV20-1	-	-	TRBJ1-6	TGCAGTGCTAGAGATACCGGAACAGACAATAATTCACCCCTCCACTTT	CSARDTGTDNNSPLHF
TRBV9	-	-	TRBJ2-2	TGTGCCAGCAGCCCGGAATATAACACCGGGGAGCTGTTTTTT	CASSPEYNTGELFF
TRBV11-2	few	-	TRBJ2-1	TGTGCCAGCAGGACCTCCAAGGGCAACTCCTACAATGAGCAGTTCTTC	CASRTSKGNSYNEQFF
TRBV10-3	many	TRBD1	TRBJ1-2	TGTGCCATCAGTGAGTCCGACAGGGTCGGTGGCTACACCTTC	CAISESDRVGGYTF
TRBV4-3	few	-	TRBJ1-5	TGCGCCAGCAGCCTCGGGACCAACAATCAGCCCCAGCATTTT	CASSLGTNNQPQHF
TRBV2	-	-	TRBJ1-4	TGTGCCAGCAGTGAGGATATAACCAAGGGGGGAAAACTGTTTTTT	CASSEDITKGGKLFF
TRBV18	-	-	TRBJ2-3	TGTGCCAGCTCACCAGGGGCCTCCACAGATACGCAGTATTTT	CASSPGASTDTQYF
TRBV4-2	few	-	TRBJ2-5	TGTGCCAGCAGCCAAGGGGGGGACGCGGGTCCGGAGACCCAGTACTTC	CASSQGGDAGPETQYF
TRBV12-3/TRBV12-4	-	-	TRBJ2-1	TGTGCCAGCAGTTTACAGTCGTACTCCTACAATGAGCAGTTCTTC	CASSLQSYSYNEQFF
TRBV20-1	few	TRBD2	TRBJ2-3	TGCAGTGCTACCCCTTTTATAGCGGGAGGGCCAGATACGCAGTATTTT	CSATPFIAGGPDTQYF